This TCR beta chain was retrieved from a study of graft-versus-host responses after intestinal transplantation. Study information: Anti-thymocyte globulin induction, then tacrolimus and steroids for around 3 years, went to all recipients. Notes on the study in general: Some patients had graft-donor T cell macrochimerism. In their allografts, the ratios of graft-versus-host to host-versus-graft T cell clones were high. Some GvH clones were seen earlier in gut or blood, suggesting intestinal origin.

The CDR3 sequence is 16 residues long. V was shortened by 4 bases and J by 5 bases, with 20 bases between the two germline ends. Per germline, CDR1 SEHNR and CDR2 FQNEAQ (reference sequence). Generated by immunoSEQ multiplex PCR, the TCRdb table keeps only in-frame clones and is missing some. The sample gives tens of thousands of clones, around 95% of which show up once; 0.23% is in the top ten. Details on this clone: Its matching antigen is unknown.

The clonotype comes from a human donor who was the organ donor for an intestinal transplant. The chain employs TRBV7-9 and TRBJ1-2, with D perhaps TRBD1 (5 bases). This material consisted of unstimulated CD8+ T cells sorted from spleen or lymph node cells, taken before transplant. CDR3 sequence: CASSWTGTESLYGYTF. CDR3 nucleotides: TGTGCCAGCAGCTGGACCGGGACGGAGTCTCTATATGGCTACACCTTC.